This T cell receptor beta chain was sequenced during a study of T cell repertoires in cytomegalovirus infection. Note on this clonotype: Its target is not known.

TCRdb reprocessed the reads via MiXCR and lists one record per CDR3 protein. This table holds 900,000 to 950,000 distinct CDR3 sequences, about a third found once. The CDR3 has 15 amino acids. Trimming took 7 bases from V and 2 from J, leaving 15 bases between them. Looked up from germline, CDR1 is MDHEN and CDR2 is SYDVKM. Sequencing used cultured CD8+ T cells from PBMCs, obtained from culture after CMV antigen stimulation. The origin of this receptor is a human donor in good health (CMV status not recorded). Some clones in this sample may be carry-over from other donors' samples. The J gene is TRBJ1-5, the V gene TRBV28; D is unclear. The CDR3 sequence: CASTQWAKGNQPQHF. In nucleotides, the CDR3 is TGTGCCAGCACCCAGTGGGCGAAGGGCAATCAGCCCCAGCATTTT.